This T cell receptor (beta chain) was retrieved from a study of OX40 agonist ivuxolimab in advanced cancers. At the level of the study: With ivuxolimab, an agonistic anti-OX40 (CD134) antibody, patients were treated.

Patients had blood sampled at baseline and again on cycle 4 day 1 and cycle 7 day 1. Clones were sequenced by immunoSEQ multiplex PCR, and TCRdb holds only the in-frame ones, with some missing. The table records 90,000 to 100,000 clones, roughly nine tenths of them present only once. Study-wide findings and caveats: More expanded clones were found, on average, in CD8+ than in CD4+ T cells.

Germline CDR1 reads GTSNPN; CDR2 reads SVGIG (reference sequence). The CDR3 extends over 12 amino acids. V lost 3 bases and J lost 4, with 8 bases in between. A word on this clone: No antigen is known for it. Other DNA sequences of this sample code for an identical CDR3.

The receptor comes from an adult with an advanced solid tumor such as melanoma, head and neck, liver or kidney cancer. The sample here was CD4+ or CD8+ T cells sorted from blood, taken in a trial of the OX40 agonist ivuxolimab. J is TRBJ2-3 and V is TRBV30; no firm D call. Written as DNA, the CDR3 is TGTGCCTGGAGCGACCGAGCAGATACGCAGTATTTT. Translated: CAWSDRADTQYF.